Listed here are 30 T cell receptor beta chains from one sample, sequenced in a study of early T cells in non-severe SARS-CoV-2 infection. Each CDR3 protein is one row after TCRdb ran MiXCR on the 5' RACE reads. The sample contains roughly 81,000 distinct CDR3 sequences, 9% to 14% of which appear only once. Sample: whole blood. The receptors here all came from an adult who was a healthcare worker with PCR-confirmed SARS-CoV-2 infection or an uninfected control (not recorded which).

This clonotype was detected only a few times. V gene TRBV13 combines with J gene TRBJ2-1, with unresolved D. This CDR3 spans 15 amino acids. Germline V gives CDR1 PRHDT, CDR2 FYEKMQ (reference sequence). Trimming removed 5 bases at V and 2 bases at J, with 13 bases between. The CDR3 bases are TGTGCCAGCAGCCAAGCAGCGATGGCCTACAATGAGCAGTTCTTC. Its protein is CASSQAAMAYNEQFF. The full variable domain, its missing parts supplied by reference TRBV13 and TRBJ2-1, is AAGVIQSPRHLIKEKRETATLKCYPIPRHDTVYWYQQGPGQDPQFLISFYEKMQSDKGSIPDRFSAQQFSDYHSELNMSSLELGDSALYFCASSQAAMAYNEQFFGPGTRLTVL.

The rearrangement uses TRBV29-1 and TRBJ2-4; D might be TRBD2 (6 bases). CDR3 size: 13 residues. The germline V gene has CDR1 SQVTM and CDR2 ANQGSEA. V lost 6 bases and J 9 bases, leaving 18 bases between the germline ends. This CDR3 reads CSVREASEGIQYF. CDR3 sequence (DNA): TGCAGCGTGAGGGAGGCCTCTGAGGGCATTCAGTACTTC.

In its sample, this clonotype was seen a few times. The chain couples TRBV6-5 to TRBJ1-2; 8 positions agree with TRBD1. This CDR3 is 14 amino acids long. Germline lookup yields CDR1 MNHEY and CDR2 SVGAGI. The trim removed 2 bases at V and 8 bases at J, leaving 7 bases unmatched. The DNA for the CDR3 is TGTGCCAGCAGTTACGTCCAGGGGGCACGAGGCTACACCTTC. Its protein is CASSYVQGARGYTF.

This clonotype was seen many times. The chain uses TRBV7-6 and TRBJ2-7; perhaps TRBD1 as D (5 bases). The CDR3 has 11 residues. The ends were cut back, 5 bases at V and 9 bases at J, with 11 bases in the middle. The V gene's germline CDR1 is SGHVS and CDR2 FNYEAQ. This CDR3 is CASSQGQGQYF. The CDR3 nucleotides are TGTGCCAGCAGCCAAGGACAAGGGCAGTACTTC.

The CDR3 DNA follows: TGTGCCAGCAGCCCACAGGGCCGTAACCGGACTGAAGCTTTCTTT. Protein sequence: CASSPQGRNRTEAFF. The gene calls are TRBV7-9 and TRBJ1-1; a weak D match, TRBD1 (6 bases). CDR3 length: 15 residues. V was shortened by 5 bases and J by 5 bases, with 18 bases between the two germline ends. Germline V lookup: CDR1 SEHNR, CDR2 FQNEAQ (reference sequence).

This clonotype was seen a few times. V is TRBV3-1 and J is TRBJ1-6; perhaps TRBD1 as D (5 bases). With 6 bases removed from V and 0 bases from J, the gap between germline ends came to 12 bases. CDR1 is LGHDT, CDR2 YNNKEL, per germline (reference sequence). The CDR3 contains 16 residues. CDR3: CASRGPLSSYNSPLHF. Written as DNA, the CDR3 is TGTGCCAGCAGGGGACCGCTGAGCTCCTATAATTCACCCCTCCACTTT.

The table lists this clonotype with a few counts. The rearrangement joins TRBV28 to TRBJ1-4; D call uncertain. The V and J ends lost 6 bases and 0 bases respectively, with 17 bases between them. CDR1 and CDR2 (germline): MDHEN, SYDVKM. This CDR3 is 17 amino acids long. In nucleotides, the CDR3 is TGTGCCAGCAGCCCGCCTGGTCCCACAGCAACTAATGAAAAACTGTTTTTT. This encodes CASSPPGPTATNEKLFF.

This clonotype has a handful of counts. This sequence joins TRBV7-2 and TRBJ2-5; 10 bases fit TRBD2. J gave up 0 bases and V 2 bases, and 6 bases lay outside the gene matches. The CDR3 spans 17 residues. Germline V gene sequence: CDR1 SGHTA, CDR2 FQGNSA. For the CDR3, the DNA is TGTGCCAGCAGCTTATCTAGCGGGGGAATCAACCAAGAGACCCAGTACTTC. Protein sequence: CASSLSSGGINQETQYF.

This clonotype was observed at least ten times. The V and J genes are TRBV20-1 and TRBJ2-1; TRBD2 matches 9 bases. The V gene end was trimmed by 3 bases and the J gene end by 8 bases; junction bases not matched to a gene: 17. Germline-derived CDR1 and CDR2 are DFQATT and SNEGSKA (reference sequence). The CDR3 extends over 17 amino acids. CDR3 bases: TGCAGTGCTAGGGCTAGCGGGGCCACGCGGGGAGCCGATGAGCAGTTCTTC. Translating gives CSARASGATRGADEQFF.

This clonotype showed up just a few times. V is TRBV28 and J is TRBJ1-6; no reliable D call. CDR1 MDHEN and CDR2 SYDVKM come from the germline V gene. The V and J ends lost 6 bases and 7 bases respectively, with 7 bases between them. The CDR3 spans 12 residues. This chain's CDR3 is CASRGPNSPLHF. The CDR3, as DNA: TGTGCCAGCAGAGGCCCCAATTCACCCCTCCACTTT.

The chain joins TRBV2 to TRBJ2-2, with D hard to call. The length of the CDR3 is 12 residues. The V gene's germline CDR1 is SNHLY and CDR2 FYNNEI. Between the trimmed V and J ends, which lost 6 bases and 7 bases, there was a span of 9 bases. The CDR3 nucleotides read TGTGCCAGCAGGGCCCGTGGCGGGGAGCTGTTTTTT. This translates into CASRARGGELFF.

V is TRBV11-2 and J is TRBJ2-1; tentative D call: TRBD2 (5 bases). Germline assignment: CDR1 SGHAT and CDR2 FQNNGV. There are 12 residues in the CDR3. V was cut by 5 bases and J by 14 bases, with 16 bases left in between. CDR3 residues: CASSTDPTGEFF. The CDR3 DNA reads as TGTGCCAGCAGCACAGACCCAACCGGGGAGTTCTTC.

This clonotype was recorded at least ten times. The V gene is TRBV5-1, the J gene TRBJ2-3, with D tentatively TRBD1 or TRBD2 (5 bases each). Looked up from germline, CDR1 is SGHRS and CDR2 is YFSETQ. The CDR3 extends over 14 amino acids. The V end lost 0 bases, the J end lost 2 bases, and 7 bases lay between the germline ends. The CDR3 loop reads CASSLGDPTDTQYF. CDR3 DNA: TGCGCCAGCAGCTTGGGGGACCCCACAGATACGCAGTATTTT. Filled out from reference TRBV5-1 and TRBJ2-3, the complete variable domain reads KAGVTQTPRYLIKTRGQQVTLSCSPISGHRSVSWYQQTPGQGLQFLFEYFSETQRNKGNFPGRFSGRQFSNSRSEMNVSTLELGDSALYLCASSLGDPTDTQYFGPGTRLTVL.

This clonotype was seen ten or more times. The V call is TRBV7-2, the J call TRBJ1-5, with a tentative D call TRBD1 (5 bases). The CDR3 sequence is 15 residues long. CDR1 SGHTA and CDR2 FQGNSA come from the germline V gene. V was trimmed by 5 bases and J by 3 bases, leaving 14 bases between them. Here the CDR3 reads CASSLTAGYNQPQHF. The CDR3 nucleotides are TGTGCCAGCAGCCTCACAGCAGGGTACAATCAGCCCCAGCATTTT.

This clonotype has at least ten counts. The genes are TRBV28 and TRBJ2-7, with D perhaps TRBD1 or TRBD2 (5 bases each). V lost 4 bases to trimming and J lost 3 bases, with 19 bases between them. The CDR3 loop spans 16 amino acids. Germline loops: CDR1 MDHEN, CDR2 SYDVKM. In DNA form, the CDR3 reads TGTGCCAGCAGTTCACGGGACGCCCGGACTTTCTACGAGCAGTACTTC. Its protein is CASSSRDARTFYEQYF.

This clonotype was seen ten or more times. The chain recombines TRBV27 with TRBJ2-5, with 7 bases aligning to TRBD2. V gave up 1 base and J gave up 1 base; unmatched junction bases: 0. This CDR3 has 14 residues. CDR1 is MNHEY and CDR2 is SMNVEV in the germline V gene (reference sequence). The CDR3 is CASSLWGGQETQYF. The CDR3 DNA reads TGTGCCAGCAGTTTATGGGGGGGCCAAGAGACCCAGTACTTC.

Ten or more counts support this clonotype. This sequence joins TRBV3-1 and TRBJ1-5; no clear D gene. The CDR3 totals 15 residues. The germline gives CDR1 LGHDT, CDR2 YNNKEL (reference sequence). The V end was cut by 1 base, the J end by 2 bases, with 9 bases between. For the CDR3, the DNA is TGTGCCAGCAGCCAAGGTGTGGCGGGCAATCAGCCCCAGCATTTT. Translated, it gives CASSQGVAGNQPQHF.

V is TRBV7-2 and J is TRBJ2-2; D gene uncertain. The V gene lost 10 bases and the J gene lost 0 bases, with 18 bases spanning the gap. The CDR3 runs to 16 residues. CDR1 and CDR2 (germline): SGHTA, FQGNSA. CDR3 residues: CATPPSLGPNTGELFF. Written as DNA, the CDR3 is TGTGCCACTCCGCCCTCTCTAGGTCCGAACACCGGGGAGCTGTTTTTT.

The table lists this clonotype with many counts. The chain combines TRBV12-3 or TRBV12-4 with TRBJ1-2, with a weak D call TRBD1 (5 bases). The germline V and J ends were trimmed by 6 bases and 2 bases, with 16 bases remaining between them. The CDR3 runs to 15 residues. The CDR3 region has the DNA TGTGCCAGCAGGCCTCTTAGGGGAGGGAACTATGGCTACACCTTC. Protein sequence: CASRPLRGGNYGYTF.

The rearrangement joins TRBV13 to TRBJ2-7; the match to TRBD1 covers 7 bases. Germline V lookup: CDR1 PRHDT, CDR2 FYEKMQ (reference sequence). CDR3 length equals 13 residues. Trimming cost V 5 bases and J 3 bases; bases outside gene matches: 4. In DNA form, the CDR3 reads TGTGCCAGCAGCGGACAGGTCCTCTACGAGCAGTACTTC. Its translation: CASSGQVLYEQYF.

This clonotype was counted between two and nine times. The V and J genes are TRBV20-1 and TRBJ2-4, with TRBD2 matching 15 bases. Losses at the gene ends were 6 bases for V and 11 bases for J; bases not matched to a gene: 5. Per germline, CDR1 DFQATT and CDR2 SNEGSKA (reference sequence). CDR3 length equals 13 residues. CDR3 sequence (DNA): TGCAGTGCACCTGGACTAGCGGGGGGGCTTCAGTACTTC. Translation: CSAPGLAGGLQYF.

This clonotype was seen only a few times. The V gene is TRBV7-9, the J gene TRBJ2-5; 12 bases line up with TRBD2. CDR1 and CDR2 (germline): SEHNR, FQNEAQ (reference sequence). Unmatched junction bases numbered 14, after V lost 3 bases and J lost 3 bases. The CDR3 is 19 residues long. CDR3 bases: TGTGCCAGCAGCTTCTGGTCCCAATTCGGACTAGCGGGAAAAGAGACCCAGTACTTC. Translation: CASSFWSQFGLAGKETQYF.

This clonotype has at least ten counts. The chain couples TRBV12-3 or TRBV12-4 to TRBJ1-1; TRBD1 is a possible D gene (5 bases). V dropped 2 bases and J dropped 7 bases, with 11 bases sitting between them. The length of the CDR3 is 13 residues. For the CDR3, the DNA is TGTGCCAGCAGTTTAAACGGGGGGGTTGAAGCTTTCTTT. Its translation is CASSLNGGVEAFF.

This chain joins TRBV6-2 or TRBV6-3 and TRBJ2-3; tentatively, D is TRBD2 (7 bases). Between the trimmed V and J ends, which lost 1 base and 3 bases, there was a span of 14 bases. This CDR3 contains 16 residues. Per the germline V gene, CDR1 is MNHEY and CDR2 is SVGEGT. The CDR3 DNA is TGTGCCAGCAGTTACTTCGCCAGCGGGACAACAGATACGCAGTATTTT. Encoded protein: CASSYFASGTTDTQYF.

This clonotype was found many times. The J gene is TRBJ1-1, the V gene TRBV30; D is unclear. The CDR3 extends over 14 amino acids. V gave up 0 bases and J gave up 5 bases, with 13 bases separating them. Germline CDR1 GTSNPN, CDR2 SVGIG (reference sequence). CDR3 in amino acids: CAWSVARLRTEAFF. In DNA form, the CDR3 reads TGTGCCTGGAGTGTAGCCAGGCTAAGGACTGAAGCTTTCTTT. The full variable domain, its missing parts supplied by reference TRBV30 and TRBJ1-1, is SQTIHQWPATLVQPVGSPLSLECTVEGTSNPNLYWYRQAAGRGLQLLFYSVGIGQISSEVPQNLSASRPQDRQFILSSKKLLLSDSGFYLCAWSVARLRTEAFFGQGTRLTVV.

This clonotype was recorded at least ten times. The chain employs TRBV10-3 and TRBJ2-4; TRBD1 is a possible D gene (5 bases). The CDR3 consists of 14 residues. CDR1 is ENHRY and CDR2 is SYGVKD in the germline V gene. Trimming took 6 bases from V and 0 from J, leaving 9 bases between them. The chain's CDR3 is CAIRDQGAKNIQYF. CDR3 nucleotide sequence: TGTGCCATCAGGGATCAGGGAGCCAAAAACATTCAGTACTTC.

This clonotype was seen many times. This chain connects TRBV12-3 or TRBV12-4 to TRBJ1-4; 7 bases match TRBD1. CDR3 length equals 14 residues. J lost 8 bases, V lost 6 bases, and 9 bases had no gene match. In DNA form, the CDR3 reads TGTGCCAGCAGACGCACAGGGGTTGGGGAAAAACTGTTTTTT. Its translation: CASRRTGVGEKLFF.

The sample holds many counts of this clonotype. Here the CDR3 reads CASSFRRKNPYEQYF. The CDR3 DNA follows: TGTGCCAGCAGCTTCCGCCGGAAAAACCCCTACGAGCAGTACTTC. The V gene is TRBV11-2, the J gene TRBJ2-7; D is unclear. V gave up 3 bases and J gave up 2 bases, with 14 bases separating them. The CDR3 contains 15 residues. CDR1 is SGHAT, CDR2 FQNNGV, per germline.

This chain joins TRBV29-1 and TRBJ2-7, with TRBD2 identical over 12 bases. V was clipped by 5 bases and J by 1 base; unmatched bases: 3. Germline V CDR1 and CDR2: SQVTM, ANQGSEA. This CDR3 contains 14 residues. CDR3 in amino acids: CSVIGLAGSYEQYF. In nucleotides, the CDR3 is TGCAGCGTTATTGGACTAGCGGGGTCCTACGAGCAGTACTTC.

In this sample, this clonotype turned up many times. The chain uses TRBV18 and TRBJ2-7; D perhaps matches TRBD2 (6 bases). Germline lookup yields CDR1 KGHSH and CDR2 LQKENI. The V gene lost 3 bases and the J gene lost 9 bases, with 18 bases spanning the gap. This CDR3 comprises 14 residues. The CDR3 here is CASSPQSFGGVQYF. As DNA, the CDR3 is TGTGCCAGCTCACCTCAATCTTTCGGGGGAGTGCAGTACTTC.